This T cell receptor beta chain is drawn from a study of blood T cell repertoires in COVID-19. About the research overall: Specimens from acute and convalescent COVID-19 originated in the United States, Italy and Spain.

How the authors handled the data: Using reference gene primer amplification, nucleated cell counts were estimated. Data came from immunoSEQ multiplex PCR; TCRdb stores just in-frame clones and leaves some out. The DNA gave D and trimming, while V, J and clone size come from that table. The table has some 300,000 clones, approximately 86% seen once. The germline V gene has CDR1 SGHAT and CDR2 FQDESV (reference sequence). V lost 4 bases to trimming and J lost 6 bases; unmatched junction nucleotides: 9. This CDR3 is 15 amino acids long. Input material: peripheral blood. The clonotype was recovered from a man between 65 and 85 years old with acute or convalescent COVID-19. The V gene is TRBV11-1, the J gene TRBJ2-1; TRBD2 matches at 7 bases. CDR3 region: CASSWGGVGINEQFF. CDR3 nucleotide sequence: TGTGCCAGCAGCTGGGGGGGTGTCGGTATCAATGAGCAGTTCTTC.